A single sample is the source of the 27 T cell receptor beta chains below, sequenced in a study of blood T cell repertoires in COVID-19. Here immunoSEQ multiplex PCR was the method, and the copy in TCRdb shows in-frame clones only, minus some. The table records approximately 210,000 clones, under 85% of them present only once. The sequenced material came from peripheral blood. All receptors come from a woman of 80 years or more with COVID-19, enrolled during active disease.

V is TRBV10-3 and J is TRBJ2-5; 11 nucleotides match TRBD2. The CDR3 spans 14 residues. The trim removed 4 bases at V and 5 bases at J, leaving 3 bases unmatched. Germline V gene lookup returns CDR1 ENHRY and CDR2 SYGVKD. This chain's CDR3 is CAISVAGGEETQYF. The DNA for the CDR3 is TGTGCCATCAGTGTAGCGGGAGGGGAGGAGACCCAGTACTTC.

Only a few counts were recorded for this clone. The chain carries TRBV9 and TRBJ1-2, with 8 bases fitting TRBD1. This CDR3 spans 14 amino acids. CDR1 SGDLS and CDR2 YYNGEE come from the germline V gene. Losses at the gene ends were 4 bases for V and 2 bases for J; bases not matched to a gene: 4. Written as DNA, the CDR3 is TGTGCCAGCAGCTTCGGACAGGGAAACTATGGCTACACCTTC. It codes for CASSFGQGNYGYTF.

This clone occurred once. This rearrangement joins TRBV7-2 to TRBJ2-3; maybe TRBD2 (6 bases). The CDR3 covers 13 residues. Trimming left V 5 bases short and J 5 bases short, with 11 bases between. Germline V gene lookup returns CDR1 SGHTA and CDR2 FQGNSA. CDR3 DNA: TGTGCCAGCAGCCTTGGGACTGTAGATACGCAGTATTTT. It yields the protein CASSLGTVDTQYF. The variable domain in full, with the rest retrieved from reference TRBV7-2 and TRBJ2-3, is GAGVSQSPSNKVTEKGKDVELRCDPISGHTALYWYRQSLGQGLEFLIYFQGNSAPDKSGLPSDRFSAERTGGSVSTLTIQRTQQEDSAVYLCASSLGTVDTQYFGPGTRLTVL.

V usage is TRBV5-8 and J usage is TRBJ2-5; D uncertain. CDR3 length: 13 residues. V was clipped by 5 bases and J by 4 bases, with 12 bases between them. CDR1 is SGHTS, CDR2 YDEGEE, per germline. CDR3: CASSPEVVETQYF. Here the CDR3 DNA reads TGTGCCAGCAGTCCTGAGGTGGTAGAGACCCAGTACTTC.

V usage is TRBV6-5 and J usage is TRBJ2-7; the match to TRBD2 covers 8 bases. With 0 bases clipped from V and 0 bases from J, the junction kept 4 bases outside the gene matches. Germline loops: CDR1 MNHEY, CDR2 SVGAGI. The CDR3 sequence is 16 residues long. The chain's CDR3 is CASSYSPSGSSYEQYF. DNA of the CDR3: TGTGCCAGCAGTTACTCCCCGAGCGGGAGCTCCTACGAGCAGTACTTC.

J is TRBJ1-2 and V is TRBV28, with D unclear. The germline gives CDR1 MDHEN, CDR2 SYDVKM. The CDR3 loop spans 12 amino acids. V was pared by 4 bases and J by 5 bases, with 8 bases between. In DNA form, the CDR3 reads TGTGCCAGCAGTTATTCCGGGTATGGCTACACCTTC. Encoded protein: CASSYSGYGYTF.

The chain couples TRBV5-1 to TRBJ1-1, with D possibly matching TRBD1 (6 bases). Per germline, CDR1 SGHRS and CDR2 YFSETQ. Between the trimmed V and J ends, which lost 4 bases and 1 base, there was a span of 11 bases. The CDR3 has 14 residues. The CDR3, as DNA: TGCGCCAGCAGCCCCCAGGGGCGGAACACTGAAGCTTTCTTT. It specifies CASSPQGRNTEAFF.

This chain uses TRBV5-1 with TRBJ2-7; D perhaps matches TRBD2 (5 bases). V gave up 4 bases and J gave up 5 bases, with 13 bases separating them. In germline, CDR1 is SGHRS, CDR2 YFSETQ. CDR3 length: 13 residues. The CDR3 nucleotides read TGCGCCAGCAGCGTTTCTAGCAACAACGAGCAGTACTTC. It codes for CASSVSSNNEQYF.

The gene calls are TRBV6-2 or TRBV6-3 and TRBJ2-1; TRBD2 agrees at 8 bases. CDR3 length: 16 residues. Germline V gene data show CDR1 as MNHEY and CDR2 as SVGEGT. The junction had 7 bases not matched to a gene; V was cut back by 2 bases and J by 4 bases. The CDR3 DNA reads as TGTGCCAGCAGTTACAGGCGGGGGGCACTTTACAATGAGCAGTTCTTC. This sequence encodes CASSYRRGALYNEQFF.

The V call is TRBV3-1 (or the pseudogene TRBV3-2), the J call TRBJ1-1; the match to TRBD1 covers 8 bases. CDR3 size: 17 residues. Germline CDR1 LGHDT, CDR2 YNNKEL (reference sequence). J was trimmed by 7 bases and V by 3 bases; bases with no gene match: 16. DNA of the CDR3: TGTGCCAGCAGCCAGACAGGGGCGATTTTAACGGCGAGTGAAGCTTTCTTT. Protein: CASSQTGAILTASEAFF.

This rearrangement joins TRBV7-3 to TRBJ2-2; D is unresolved. The germline CDR1 and CDR2 sequences are SGHTA and FQGTGA. There are 13 residues in the CDR3. V lost 4 bases and J 6 bases, leaving 9 bases between the germline ends. CDR3 bases: TGTGCCAGCAGCTACCTAACCTCCGGGGAGCTGTTTTTT. This codes for CASSYLTSGELFF.

The CDR3 region is CASSADRGPNEKLFF. In DNA form, the CDR3 reads TGTGCCAGCAGCGCCGACAGGGGACCTAATGAAAAACTGTTTTTT. The chain is built from TRBV9 and TRBJ1-4, with TRBD1 matching 8 bases. Germline V lookup: CDR1 SGDLS, CDR2 YYNGEE. This CDR3 contains 15 residues. J gave up 3 bases and V 3 bases, and 4 bases lay outside the gene matches. The variable domain in full, completed from reference TRBV9 and TRBJ1-4, reads DSGVTQTPKHLITATGQRVTLRCSPRSGDLSVYWYQQSLDQGLQFLIQYYNGEERAKGNILERFSAQQFPDLHSELNLSSLELGDSALYFCASSADRGPNEKLFFGSGTQLSVL.

The rearrangement links TRBV2 to TRBJ1-6; D unclear. Per germline, CDR1 SNHLY and CDR2 FYNNEI. V was trimmed by 2 bases and J by 6 bases, leaving 8 bases between them. The CDR3 spans 14 residues. CDR3 sequence reads: CASSEIRGNSPLHF. The DNA of the CDR3 is TGTGCCAGCAGTGAAATCCGCGGTAATTCACCCCTCCACTTT.

V is TRBV5-1 and J is TRBJ1-3; D unresolved. The CDR3 spans 18 residues. Between the trimmed V and J ends, which lost 0 bases and 0 bases, there was a span of 16 bases. Germline CDR1 reads SGHRS; CDR2 reads YFSETQ. For the CDR3, the DNA is TGCGCCAGCAGCTTGGGACCCCCAACTAGGAACTCTGGAAACACCATATATTTT. This sequence encodes CASSLGPPTRNSGNTIYF.

V is TRBV4-2 and J is TRBJ1-1; 8 nucleotides align to TRBD1. CDR1 is LGHNA, CDR2 YNFKEQ, per germline. The CDR3 sequence is 15 residues long. J lost 8 bases, V lost 1 base, and 9 bases had no gene match. The chain's CDR3 is CASSQGRGTGPEAFF. In DNA form, the CDR3 reads TGTGCCAGCAGCCAAGGACGCGGGACAGGCCCCGAAGCTTTCTTT.

The chain joins TRBV7-6 to TRBJ2-2; possible D gene TRBD2, 6 bases. The CDR3 consists of 16 residues. The germline gives CDR1 SGHVS, CDR2 FNYEAQ. Trimming shortened V by 6 bases and J by 4 bases, and 18 bases separated the two germline ends. The CDR3 coding sequence is TGTGCCAGCAGTTTGCCGGGACGCGGGGCCACCGGGGAGCTGTTTTTT. Its translation: CASSLPGRGATGELFF. The full variable domain, rest sourced from reference TRBV7-6 and TRBJ2-2, is GAGVSQSPRYKVTKRGQDVALRCDPISGHVSLYWYRQALGQGPEFLTYFNYEAQQDKSGLPNDRFSAERPEGSISTLTIQRTEQRDSAMYRCASSLPGRGATGELFFGEGSRLTVL.

The V call is TRBV7-9, the J call TRBJ2-7; 9 nucleotides agree with TRBD2. After removal of 2 bases from V and 2 bases from J, the junction contained 4 bases not matched to a gene. Germline CDR1 SEHNR, CDR2 FQNEAQ (reference sequence). The CDR3 is 15 residues long. This chain's CDR3 is CASSLNRGRAYEQYF. CDR3 in DNA: TGTGCCAGCAGCTTAAATCGCGGGAGGGCCTACGAGCAGTACTTC.

V usage is TRBV7-3 and J usage is TRBJ2-1; 12 nucleotides align to TRBD2. CDR1 and CDR2 (germline): SGHTA, FQGTGA. The CDR3 spans 14 residues. J was trimmed by 11 bases and V by 4 bases; bases with no gene match: 6. This chain's CDR3 is CASSSQGLAGKQFF. Written as DNA, the CDR3 is TGTGCCAGCAGCTCCCAAGGACTAGCGGGGAAGCAGTTCTTC.

The chain combines TRBV5-1 with TRBJ1-1, with 7 bases fitting TRBD1. V lost 7 bases, J lost 7 bases, and 4 bases stayed unmatched. CDR3 length: 11 residues. Per germline, CDR1 SGHRS and CDR2 YFSETQ. The CDR3 loop reads CASRGTDEAFF. CDR3 in DNA: TGCGCCAGCCGAGGGACAGATGAAGCTTTCTTT.

V gene TRBV28 combines with J gene TRBJ2-7; D remains ambiguous. V was shortened by 3 bases and J by 3 bases, with 9 bases between the two germline ends. This CDR3 contains 13 residues. Germline V gene sequence: CDR1 MDHEN, CDR2 SYDVKM. The CDR3 nucleotides are TGTGCCAGCAGTTTGGGCAACTTCTACGAGCAGTACTTC. Encoded protein: CASSLGNFYEQYF.

V and J are TRBV27 and TRBJ2-7; 12 positions match TRBD2. The CDR3 totals 13 residues. V was clipped by 6 bases and J by 6 bases; unmatched bases: 3. Per germline, CDR1 MNHEY and CDR2 SMNVEV (reference sequence). This CDR3 reads CASRSSGRGEQYF. The CDR3 DNA reads TGTGCCAGCAGATCTAGCGGGAGGGGCGAGCAGTACTTC.

This sequence joins TRBV7-3 and TRBJ2-2; TRBD2 aligns across 8 bases. V lost 1 base and J lost 4; bases outside the gene matches: 5. CDR3 length: 16 residues. In germline, CDR1 is SGHTA, CDR2 FQGTGA. CDR3 in DNA: TGTGCCAGCAGCTTAAACGCGGGAGGAAGCACCGGGGAGCTGTTTTTT. It translates to CASSLNAGGSTGELFF.

This clone was observed a single time. CDR3 bases: TGTGCCAGCTCAAAGACAGGGGGCTTAAATCAGCCCCAGCATTTT. The encoded protein is CASSKTGGLNQPQHF. V usage is TRBV18 and J usage is TRBJ1-5; 10 nucleotides line up with TRBD1. Trimming removed 5 bases from V and 4 bases from J; junction bases left unmatched: 5. CDR3 length equals 15 residues. Germline V CDR1 and CDR2: KGHSH, LQKENI.

This clone was observed a single time. The chain links TRBV19 to TRBJ1-4; 7 positions match TRBD1. V lost 5 bases to trimming and J lost 3 bases; unmatched junction nucleotides: 6. The CDR3 loop spans 15 amino acids. CDR1 LNHDA and CDR2 SQIVND come from the germline V gene (reference sequence). The CDR3 DNA sequence: TGTGCCAGTAGTCCCAACAGGGGAGCTAATGAAAAACTGTTTTTT. It translates to CASSPNRGANEKLFF.

The chain couples TRBV10-3 to TRBJ1-4; 9 bases fit TRBD1. After removal of 4 bases from V and 7 bases from J, the junction contained 4 bases not matched to a gene. The CDR3 runs to 14 residues. Germline values: CDR1 ENHRY, CDR2 SYGVKD. Here the CDR3 reads CAISGAGQGEKLFF. The DNA for the CDR3 is TGTGCCATCAGTGGGGCGGGACAGGGTGAAAAACTGTTTTTT.

The chain carries TRBV28 and TRBJ1-1; D call uncertain. The CDR3 has 11 amino acids. CDR1 is MDHEN and CDR2 is SYDVKM in the germline V gene. V lost 4 bases, J lost 3 bases, and 3 bases lay in between. The CDR3 DNA reads TGTGCCAGCAGTTCCGACACTGAAGCTTTCTTT. Protein product: CASSSDTEAFF.

This chain connects TRBV9 to TRBJ2-2; 7 nucleotides agree with TRBD1. The junction had 7 bases not matched to a gene; V was cut back by 4 bases and J by 1 base. The CDR3 length is 16 residues. From germline, CDR1 is SGDLS and CDR2 YYNGEE. The chain's CDR3 is CASSPRGQMNTGELFF. The DNA for the CDR3 is TGTGCCAGCAGCCCGAGGGGGCAGATGAACACCGGGGAGCTGTTTTTT.